This TCR beta chain was found in a study of control samples from healthy donors and cancer patients. V lost 5 bases and J 3 bases, leaving 8 bases between the germline ends. Germline CDR1 is SGHAT and CDR2 is FQNNGV. The CDR3 contains 14 residues. Here immunoSEQ multiplex PCR was the method, and the copy in TCRdb shows in-frame clones only, minus some. The sample shows about 120,000 clones, around nine tenths of them seen only once. The sample comprised blood. The rearrangement joins TRBV11-2 to TRBJ2-6, with a tentative D call TRBD2 (6 bases). The origin of this receptor is a man between 25 and 39 years old in good health. The CDR3 DNA reads TGTGCCAGCAGCCCGGGGGATGGGGCCAACGTCCTGACTTTC. Its translation: CASSPGDGANVLTF.